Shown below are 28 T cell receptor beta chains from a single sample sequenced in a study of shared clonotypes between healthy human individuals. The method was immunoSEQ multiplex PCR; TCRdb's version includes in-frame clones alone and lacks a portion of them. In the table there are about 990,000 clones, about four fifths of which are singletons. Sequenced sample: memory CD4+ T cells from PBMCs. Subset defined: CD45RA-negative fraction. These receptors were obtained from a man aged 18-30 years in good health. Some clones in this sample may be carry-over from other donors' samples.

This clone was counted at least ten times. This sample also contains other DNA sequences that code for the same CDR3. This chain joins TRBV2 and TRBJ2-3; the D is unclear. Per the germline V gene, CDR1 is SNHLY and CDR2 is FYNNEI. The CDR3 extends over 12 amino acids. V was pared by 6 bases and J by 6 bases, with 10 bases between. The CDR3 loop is CASSEARDTQYF. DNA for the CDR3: TGTGCCAGCAGCGAGGCGCGTGATACGCAGTATTTT.

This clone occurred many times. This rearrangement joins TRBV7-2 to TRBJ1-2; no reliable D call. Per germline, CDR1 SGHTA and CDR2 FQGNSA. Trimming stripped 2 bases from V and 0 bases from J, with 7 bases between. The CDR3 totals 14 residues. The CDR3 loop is CASSLNRANYGYTF. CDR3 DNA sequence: TGTGCCAGCAGCTTAAACAGAGCTAACTATGGCTACACCTTC.

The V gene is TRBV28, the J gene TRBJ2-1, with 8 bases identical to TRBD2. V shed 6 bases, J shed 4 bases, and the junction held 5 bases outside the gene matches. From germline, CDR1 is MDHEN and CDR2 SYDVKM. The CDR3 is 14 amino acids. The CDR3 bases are TGTGCCAGCAGCCCCGGGGGGGGATACAATGAGCAGTTCTTC. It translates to CASSPGGGYNEQFF.

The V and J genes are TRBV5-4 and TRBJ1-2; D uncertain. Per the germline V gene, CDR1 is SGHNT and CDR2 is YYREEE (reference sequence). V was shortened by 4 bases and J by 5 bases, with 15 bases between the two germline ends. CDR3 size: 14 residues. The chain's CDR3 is CASSPDGQEYGYTF. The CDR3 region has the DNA TGTGCCAGCAGCCCGGACGGGCAAGAATATGGCTACACCTTC.

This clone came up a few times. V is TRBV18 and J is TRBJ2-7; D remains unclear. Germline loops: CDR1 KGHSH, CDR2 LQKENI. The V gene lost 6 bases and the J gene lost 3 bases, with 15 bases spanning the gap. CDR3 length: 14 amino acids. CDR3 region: CASSPTRVGYEQYF. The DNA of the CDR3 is TGTGCCAGCTCCCCCACCCGGGTCGGCTACGAGCAGTACTTC. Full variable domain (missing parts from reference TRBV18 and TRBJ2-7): NAGVMQNPRHLVRRRGQEARLRCSPMKGHSHVYWYRQLPEEGLKFMVYLQKENIIDESGMPKERFSAEFPKEGPSILRIQQVVRGDSAAYFCASSPTRVGYEQYFGPGTRLTVT.

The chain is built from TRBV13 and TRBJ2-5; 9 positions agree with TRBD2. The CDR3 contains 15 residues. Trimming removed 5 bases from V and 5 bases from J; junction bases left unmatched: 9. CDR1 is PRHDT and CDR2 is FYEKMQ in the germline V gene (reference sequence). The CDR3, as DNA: TGTGCCAGCAGCGCACCGGGACTAGCTGCGGAGACCCAGTACTTC. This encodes CASSAPGLAAETQYF. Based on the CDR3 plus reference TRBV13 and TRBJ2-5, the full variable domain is AAGVIQSPRHLIKEKRETATLKCYPIPRHDTVYWYQQGPGQDPQFLISFYEKMQSDKGSIPDRFSAQQFSDYHSELNMSSLELGDSALYFCASSAPGLAAETQYFGPGTRLLVL.

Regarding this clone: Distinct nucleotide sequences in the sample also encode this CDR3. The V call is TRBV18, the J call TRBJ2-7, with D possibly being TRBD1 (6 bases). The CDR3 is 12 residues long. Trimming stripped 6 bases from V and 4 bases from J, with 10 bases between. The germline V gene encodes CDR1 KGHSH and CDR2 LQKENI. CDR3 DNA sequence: TGTGCCAGCTCTCAGCAGGGGTACGAGCAGTACTTC. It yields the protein CASSQQGYEQYF.

The CDR3 reads CASSQVGDGGANTGELFF. The CDR3 DNA reads TGTGCCAGCAGCCAAGTTGGGGACGGAGGGGCGAACACCGGGGAGCTGTTTTTT. The V gene is TRBV4-2, the J gene TRBJ2-2, with D tentatively TRBD2 (6 bases). CDR1 and CDR2 from the germline V gene are LGHNA and YNFKEQ. This CDR3 contains 18 residues. The V gene lost 1 base and the J gene lost 0 bases, with 15 bases spanning the gap.

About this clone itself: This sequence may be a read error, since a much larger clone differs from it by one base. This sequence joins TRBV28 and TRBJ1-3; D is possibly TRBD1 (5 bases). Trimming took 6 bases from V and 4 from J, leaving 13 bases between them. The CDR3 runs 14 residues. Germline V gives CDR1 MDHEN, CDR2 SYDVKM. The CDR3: CASRRDLAGNTIYF. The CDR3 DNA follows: TGTGCCAGCAGACGGGACCTTGCCGGAAACACCATATATTTT.

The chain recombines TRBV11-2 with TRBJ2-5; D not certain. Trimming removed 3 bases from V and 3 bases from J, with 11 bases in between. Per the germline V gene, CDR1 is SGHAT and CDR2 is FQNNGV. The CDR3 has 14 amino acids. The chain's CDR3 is CASSFTVPEETQYF. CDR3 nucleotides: TGTGCCAGCAGCTTTACGGTGCCGGAAGAGACCCAGTACTTC. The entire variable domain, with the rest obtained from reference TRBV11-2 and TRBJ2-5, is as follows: EAGVAQSPRYKIIEKRQSVAFWCNPISGHATLYWYQQILGQGPKLLIQFQNNGVVDDSQLPKDRFSAERLKGVDSTLKIQPAKLEDSAVYLCASSFTVPEETQYFGPGTRLLVL.

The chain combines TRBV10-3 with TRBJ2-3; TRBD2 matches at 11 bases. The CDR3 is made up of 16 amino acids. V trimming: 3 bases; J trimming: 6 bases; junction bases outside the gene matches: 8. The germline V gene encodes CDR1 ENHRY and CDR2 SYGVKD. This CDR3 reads CAISERSGRAGDTQYF. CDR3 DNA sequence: TGTGCCATCAGTGAACGTAGCGGGAGGGCCGGGGATACGCAGTATTTT.

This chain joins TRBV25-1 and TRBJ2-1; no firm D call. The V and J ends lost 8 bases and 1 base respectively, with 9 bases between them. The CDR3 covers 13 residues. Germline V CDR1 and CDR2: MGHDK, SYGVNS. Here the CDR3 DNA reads TGTGCCAGCGGACCTACATCCTACAATGAGCAGTTCTTC. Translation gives CASGPTSYNEQFF.

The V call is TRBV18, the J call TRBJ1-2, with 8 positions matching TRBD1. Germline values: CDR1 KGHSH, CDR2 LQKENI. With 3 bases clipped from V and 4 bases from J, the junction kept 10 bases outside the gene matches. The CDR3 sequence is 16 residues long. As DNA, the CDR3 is TGTGCCAGCTCACCGCTCGGGGCAGGGGGCTTCTATGGCTACACCTTC. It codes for CASSPLGAGGFYGYTF.

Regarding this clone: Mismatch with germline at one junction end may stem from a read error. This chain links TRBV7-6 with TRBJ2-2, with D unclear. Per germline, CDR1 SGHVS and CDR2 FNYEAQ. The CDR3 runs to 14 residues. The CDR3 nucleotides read TGTGCCAGCACCTTACAACAGACCACCGGGGAGCTGTTTTTT. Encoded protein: CASTLQQTTGELFF. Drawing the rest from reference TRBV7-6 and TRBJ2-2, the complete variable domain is GAGVSQSPRYKVTKRGQDVALRCDPISGHVSLYWYRQALGQGPEFLTYFNYEAQQDKSGLPNDRFSAERPEGSISTLTIQRTEQRDSAMYRCASTLQQTTGELFFGEGSRLTVL.

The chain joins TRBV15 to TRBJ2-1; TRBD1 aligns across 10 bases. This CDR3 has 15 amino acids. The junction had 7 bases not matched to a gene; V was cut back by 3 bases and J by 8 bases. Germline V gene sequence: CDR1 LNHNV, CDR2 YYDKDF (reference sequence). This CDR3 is CATSRSSTGGDEQFF. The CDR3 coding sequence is TGTGCCACCAGCAGGAGCTCGACAGGGGGCGATGAGCAGTTCTTC.

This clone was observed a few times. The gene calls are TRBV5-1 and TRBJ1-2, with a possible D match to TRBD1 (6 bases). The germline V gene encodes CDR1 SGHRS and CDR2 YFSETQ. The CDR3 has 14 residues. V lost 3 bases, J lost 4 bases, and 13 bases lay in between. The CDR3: CASSSSTGFYGYTF. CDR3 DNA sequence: TGCGCCAGCAGCTCCTCGACAGGTTTCTATGGCTACACCTTC. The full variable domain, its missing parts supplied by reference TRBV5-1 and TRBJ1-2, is KAGVTQTPRYLIKTRGQQVTLSCSPISGHRSVSWYQQTPGQGLQFLFEYFSETQRNKGNFPGRFSGRQFSNSRSEMNVSTLELGDSALYLCASSSSTGFYGYTFGSGTRLTVV.

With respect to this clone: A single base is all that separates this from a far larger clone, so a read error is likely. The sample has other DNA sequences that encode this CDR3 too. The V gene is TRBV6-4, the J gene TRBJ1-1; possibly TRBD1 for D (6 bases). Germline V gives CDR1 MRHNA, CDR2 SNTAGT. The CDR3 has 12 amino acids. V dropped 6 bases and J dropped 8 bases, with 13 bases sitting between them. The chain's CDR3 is CASRALGGEAFF. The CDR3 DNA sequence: TGTGCCAGCAGAGCATTAGGGGGGGAAGCTTTCTTT.

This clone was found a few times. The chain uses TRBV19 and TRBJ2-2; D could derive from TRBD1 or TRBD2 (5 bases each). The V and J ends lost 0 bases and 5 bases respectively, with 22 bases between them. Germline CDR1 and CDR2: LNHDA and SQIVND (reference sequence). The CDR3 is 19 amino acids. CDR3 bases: TGTGCCAGTAGTATAGATACAAGTGGGGGAACGCTCAAGACCGGGGAGCTGTTTTTT. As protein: CASSIDTSGGTLKTGELFF.

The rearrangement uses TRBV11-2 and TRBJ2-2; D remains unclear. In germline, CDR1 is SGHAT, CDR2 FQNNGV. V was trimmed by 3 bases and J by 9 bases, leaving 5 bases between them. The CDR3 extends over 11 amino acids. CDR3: CASSLTRELFF. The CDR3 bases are TGTGCCAGCAGCTTGACGCGGGAGCTGTTTTTT.

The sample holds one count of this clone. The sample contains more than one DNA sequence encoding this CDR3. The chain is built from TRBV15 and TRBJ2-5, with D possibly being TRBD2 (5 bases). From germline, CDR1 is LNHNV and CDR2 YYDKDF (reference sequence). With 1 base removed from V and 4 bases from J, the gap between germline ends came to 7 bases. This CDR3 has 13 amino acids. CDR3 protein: CATSRARGETQYF. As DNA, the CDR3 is TGTGCCACCAGCAGAGCCCGGGGAGAGACCCAGTACTTC.

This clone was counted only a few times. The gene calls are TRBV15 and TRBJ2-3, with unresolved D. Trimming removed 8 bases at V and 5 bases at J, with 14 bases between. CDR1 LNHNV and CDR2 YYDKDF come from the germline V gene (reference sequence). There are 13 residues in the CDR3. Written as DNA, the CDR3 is TGTGCCACCGGGCCTAGGCTGGGAGATACGCAGTATTTT. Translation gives CATGPRLGDTQYF.

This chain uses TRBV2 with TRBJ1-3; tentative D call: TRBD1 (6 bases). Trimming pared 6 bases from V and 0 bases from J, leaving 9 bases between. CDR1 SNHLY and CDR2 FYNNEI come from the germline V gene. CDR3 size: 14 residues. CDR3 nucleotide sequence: TGTGCCAGCAGGGGAGGGGGCTCTGGAAACACCATATATTTT. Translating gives CASRGGGSGNTIYF.

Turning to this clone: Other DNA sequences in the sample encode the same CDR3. CDR3 DNA sequence: TGTGCCAGCAGTGAAGGCTGGGGACGGCTGTATGGCTACACCTTC. This encodes CASSEGWGRLYGYTF. J is TRBJ1-2 and V is TRBV2; tentative D call: TRBD1 (5 bases). This CDR3 is built from 15 residues. Germline V CDR1 and CDR2: SNHLY, FYNNEI. Trimming stripped 1 base from V and 5 bases from J, with 14 bases between.

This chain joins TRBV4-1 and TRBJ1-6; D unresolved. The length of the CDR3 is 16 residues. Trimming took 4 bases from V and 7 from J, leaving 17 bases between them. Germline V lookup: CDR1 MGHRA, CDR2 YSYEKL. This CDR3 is CASSPTRGSRNSPLHF. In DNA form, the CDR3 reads TGCGCCAGCAGCCCGACCCGCGGGAGCCGAAATTCACCCCTCCACTTT.

The CDR3: CASSTRRTTEAFF. CDR3 sequence (DNA): TGTGCCAGCAGCACCCGCCGGACCACTGAAGCTTTCTTT. The V and J genes are TRBV7-3 and TRBJ1-1; no clear D gene. Looked up from germline, CDR1 is SGHTA and CDR2 is FQGTGA. The germline V and J ends were trimmed by 5 bases and 4 bases, with 11 bases remaining between them. The CDR3 is 13 residues long.

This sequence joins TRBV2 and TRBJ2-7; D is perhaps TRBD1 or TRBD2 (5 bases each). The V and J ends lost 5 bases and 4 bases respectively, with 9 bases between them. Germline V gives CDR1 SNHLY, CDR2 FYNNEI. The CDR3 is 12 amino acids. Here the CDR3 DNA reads TGTGCCAGCAGTAGGTGGGGGTACGAGCAGTACTTC. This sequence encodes CASSRWGYEQYF.

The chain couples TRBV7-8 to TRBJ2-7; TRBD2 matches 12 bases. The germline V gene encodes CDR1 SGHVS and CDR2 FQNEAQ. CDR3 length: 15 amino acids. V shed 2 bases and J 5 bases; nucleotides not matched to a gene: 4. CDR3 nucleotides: TGTGCCAGCAGCTTACTGGGACTAGCGGGCAACGAGCAGTACTTC. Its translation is CASSLLGLAGNEQYF.

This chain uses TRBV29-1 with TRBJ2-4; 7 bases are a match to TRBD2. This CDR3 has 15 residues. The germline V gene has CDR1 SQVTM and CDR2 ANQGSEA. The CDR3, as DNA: TGCGGTGCGGGAGCACCCACCATAGCCAAAAACATTCAGTACTTC. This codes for CGAGAPTIAKNIQYF.